This is a list of T cell receptor beta chains from one sample in a study of CD8 T cells in ankylosing spondylitis. One entry per CDR3 protein, called by TCRdb with MiXCR from the 5' RACE reads. This sample has some 840,000 distinct CDR3 sequences, with over 9.5% found just once. The sequenced sample consisted of blood, either unsorted or a sorted T cell fraction (not recorded which). These receptors were taken from a male donor with ankylosing spondylitis. Each CDR3 is given with its conserved first and last residue. The D gene is left open where the match is weak. Clone size is given for some rows only: seen once, a few or many times, or a class if the clone is expanded.

v_gene	abundance	j_gene	d_gene	CDR3nt	CDR3aa
TRBV10-3	NA	TRBJ2-3	TRBD2	TGTGCCATCAGCTACGGTAGCGGGAGGGCCTCGGGCACAGATACGCAGTATTTT	CAISYGSGRASGTDTQYF
TRBV9	few	TRBJ2-1	NA	TGTGCCAGCAGCCCCGGACTGAGGTCGGGCTCCTACAATGAGCAGTTCTTC	CASSPGLRSGSYNEQFF
TRBV20-1	NA	TRBJ2-7	TRBD2	TGCAGTGCTTCGGGACTAGCGGGAGTTGGGGGCTACGAGCAGTACTTC	CSASGLAGVGGYEQYF
TRBV6-1	few	TRBJ2-7	NA	TGTGCCAGCAGCTGGACGCTTAGCTCCTACGAGCAGTACTTC	CASSWTLSSYEQYF
TRBV7-2	NA	TRBJ2-1	NA	TGTGCCAGCAGCTGGAACAGGGCAAGTGGCGATGAGCAGTTCTTC	CASSWNRASGDEQFF
TRBV20-1	NA	TRBJ1-5	NA	TGCAGTGCTAGATCGACAGTCAATCAGCCCCAGCATTTT	CSARSTVNQPQHF
TRBV20-1	NA	TRBJ1-1	NA	TGCAGTGCTAGACCGGGGAGGAACACTGAAGCTTTCTTT	CSARPGRNTEAFF
TRBV9	many	TRBJ2-3	NA	TGTGCCAGCAGCGTAGAGGCCGGTTCTCCCACAGATACGCAGTATTTT	CASSVEAGSPTDTQYF
TRBV6-1	NA	TRBJ2-1	TRBD2	TGTGCCAGCAGAAGACTAGCGGGAGAAAATGAGCAGTTCTTC	CASRRLAGENEQFF
TRBV6-1	NA	TRBJ2-5	TRBD2	TGTGCCAGCAGCCCCCAGACTAGCGGGTACCAAGAGACCCAGTACTTC	CASSPQTSGYQETQYF
TRBV20-1	few	TRBJ2-1	NA	TGCAGTGCTAGGCGGCCAGCTAGCCACAATGAGCAGTTCTTC	CSARRPASHNEQFF
TRBV19	NA	TRBJ2-7	NA	TGTGCCAGTAGTATAGCAGCCAACGGACCGTACGAGCAGTACTTC	CASSIAANGPYEQYF
TRBV27	few	TRBJ1-4	NA	TGTGCCAGCAGTTTTGGGGGTAGAAAACTGTTTTTT	CASSFGGRKLFF
TRBV20-1	many	TRBJ2-1	TRBD2	TGCAGTGCTAGCTTAGCGGGGGCCGTCAATGAGCAGTTCTTC	CSASLAGAVNEQFF
TRBV20-1	NA	TRBJ1-3	TRBD1	TGCAGTGCCCCGGACAGGGGGTCTGGAAACACCATATATTTT	CSAPDRGSGNTIYF
TRBV5-1	NA	TRBJ1-5	TRBD1	TGCGCCAGCAGACCTTCCACAGGGGATCAGCCCCAGCATTTT	CASRPSTGDQPQHF
TRBV29-1	NA	TRBJ1-1	NA	TGCAGCGTTGGGGGGTTCAGGGCATCTGCTGAAGCTTTCTTT	CSVGGFRASAEAFF
TRBV5-5	few	TRBJ2-6	NA	TGTGCCAGCAACCCTCGTGGGGGGGCCAACGTCCTGACTTTC	CASNPRGGANVLTF
TRBV20-1	few	TRBJ2-7	TRBD2	TGCAGTGCTAATCTAGCGGGAGCAAAGGAGGGCGAGCAGTACTTC	CSANLAGAKEGEQYF
TRBV6-1	NA	TRBJ2-3	NA	TGTGCCAGCAGTCGAAGCGGGGTTAGGGGGACAGATACGCAGTATTTT	CASSRSGVRGTDTQYF
TRBV4-2	NA	TRBJ1-1	TRBD1	TGTGCCAGCAGCCAAGGGACAGGGAGATGGACTGAAGCTTTCTTT	CASSQGTGRWTEAFF
TRBV27	few	TRBJ2-7	TRBD1	TGTGCCAGCAGACCGGGACAGGAACGATCCCTGGCTGAGAAGCAGTACTTC	CASRPGQERSLAEKQYF
TRBV5-1	many	TRBJ2-7	NA	TGCGCCAGCAGCTACAGTCCAGAGCTCTACGAGCAGTACTTC	CASSYSPELYEQYF
TRBV10-3	many	TRBJ2-1	NA	TGTGCCACCGGGACCACCTCTCCGCATGAGCAGTTCTTC	CATGTTSPHEQFF
TRBV9	many	TRBJ2-3	NA	TGTGCCAGCAGCGCCGCCGATACGCAGTATTTT	CASSAADTQYF
TRBV7-6	NA	TRBJ1-3	NA	TGTGCCAGCAGCCAATTCGGGGCCCTTTCAGCCGGAAACACCATATATTTT	CASSQFGALSAGNTIYF
TRBV18	few	TRBJ2-7	NA	TGTGCCAGCTCACCACCCTACAAGCTCTACGAGCAGTACTTC	CASSPPYKLYEQYF
TRBV5-1	few	TRBJ2-5	TRBD2	TGCGCCAGCAGCTTGGAGGGACTAGCGGGGGTTCAAGAGACCCAGTACTTC	CASSLEGLAGVQETQYF
TRBV4-3	few	TRBJ1-6	NA	TGCGCCAGCAGCCAAGGGTACGGTTTTACTTCACCCCTCCACTTT	CASSQGYGFTSPLHF
TRBV7-2	many	TRBJ2-1	TRBD2	TGTGCCAGCAGCTCGGGGGGTGATTCGATTAGGCAGTTCTTC	CASSSGGDSIRQFF
TRBV20-1	NA	TRBJ2-1	NA	TGCAGTGCTAGAAGAGGATTTGGCGGGTACAATGAGCAGTTCTTC	CSARRGFGGYNEQFF
TRBV5-1	many	TRBJ1-6	TRBD1	TGCGCCAGCAGCTTGACAGGGGGCGGAACGGCCCTCCACTTT	CASSLTGGGTALHF
TRBV6-1	few	TRBJ2-7	TRBD1	TGTGCCAGCAGTACCAACAGGGGCTCCATCAACGAGCAGTACTTC	CASSTNRGSINEQYF
TRBV20-1	NA	TRBJ1-1	NA	TGCAGTGCTAGCAGACAGACACTGAACACTGAAGCTTTCTTT	CSASRQTLNTEAFF
TRBV5-1	NA	TRBJ1-4	TRBD1	TGCGCCAGCAGCTTGCGGCAGGGGGCCGCAACTAATGAAAAACTGTTTTTT	CASSLRQGAATNEKLFF
TRBV12-3/TRBV12-4	many	TRBJ2-3	NA	TGTGCCAGCAGTTTAATCAGGCCGTCAATCACAGATACGCAGTATTTT	CASSLIRPSITDTQYF
TRBV7-2	many	TRBJ2-3	NA	TGTGCCAGCAGCTTATTCAGCTCCACAGATACGCAGTATTTT	CASSLFSSTDTQYF
TRBV15	NA	TRBJ2-7	TRBD1	TGTGCCACCAGTCCGACAGGGGCCCTTTCCTACGAGCAGTACTTC	CATSPTGALSYEQYF
TRBV20-1	NA	TRBJ1-1	NA	TGCAGTGCTAGCCGGTGGGGAAGGACTGAAGCTTTCTTT	CSASRWGRTEAFF
TRBV3-1	NA	TRBJ1-1	NA	TGTGCCAGCAGCCAAGTGTATGAGAACACTGAAGCTTTCTTT	CASSQVYENTEAFF
TRBV6-4	few	TRBJ1-6	NA	TGTGCCAGCAGAGTGGGGCCGAATAATTCACCCCTCCACTTT	CASRVGPNNSPLHF
TRBV15	NA	TRBJ1-1	NA	TGTGCCACCAGCAGAGATTTAGCACTCGAAGCTTTCTTT	CATSRDLALEAFF
TRBV4-3	NA	TRBJ2-5	NA	TGCGCCAGCAGCCAAGGGCCCTACGGAGGGAGACAAGAGACCCAGTACTTC	CASSQGPYGGRQETQYF
TRBV12-3/TRBV12-4	few	TRBJ1-5	NA	TGTGCCAGCGGATTAAACATGGGGGCAGATCAGCCCCAGCATTTT	CASGLNMGADQPQHF
TRBV6-2/TRBV6-3	NA	TRBJ1-2	NA	TGTGCCAGCAGTCACGGCGGCGACCTAGCTAACTATGGCTACACCTTC	CASSHGGDLANYGYTF
TRBV7-7	NA	TRBJ2-1	TRBD2	TGTGCTAGCAGCTTAGCGCGGGGGGGGGCTTACAATGAGCAGTTCTTC	CASSLARGGAYNEQFF
TRBV28	NA	TRBJ1-4	TRBD1	TGTGCCAGCAGTTCCTGGACAGGGGCCCCAGCGGGGGTGTTTTTT	CASSSWTGAPAGVFF
TRBV29-1	many	TRBJ1-2	NA	TGCAGCGTCGATCCCGAATCCTTATATGGCTACACCTTC	CSVDPESLYGYTF
TRBV7-9	many	TRBJ2-6	NA	TGTGCCAGCAGCTTAGGGCACTTAGGGGCTCCGATCTACTCTGGGGCCAACGTCCTGACTTTC	CASSLGHLGAPIYSGANVLTF
TRBV12-3/TRBV12-4	NA	TRBJ2-7	TRBD2	TGTGCCAGCAGTTTAGGCGGGGGGGCCTGGTCCGAGCAGTACTTC	CASSLGGGAWSEQYF
TRBV15	NA	TRBJ2-2	NA	TGTGCCACCAGCAGAGAGCACAGGAGTAACACCGGGGAGCTGTTTTTT	CATSREHRSNTGELFF
TRBV4-3	NA	TRBJ2-1	TRBD2	TGCGCCAGCAGCCAAGATCGTAAACTAGCGGGAGTCCATGAGCAGTTCTTC	CASSQDRKLAGVHEQFF
TRBV20-1	many	TRBJ1-1	NA	TGCAGTGCTAGAGAAAACAGTGAAGCTTTCTTT	CSARENSEAFF